Listed below are T cell receptor beta chains from one sample, sequenced in a study of T cell responses to AZD1222 COVID-19 vaccine. The assay was immunoSEQ multiplex PCR, and TCRdb's table has in-frame clones only and misses some. The profile shows roughly 100,000 clones, over 75% of them singletons. The sequences come from peripheral blood, collected 28 days after the second AZD1222 dose. Receptors were obtained from an adult who received the AZD1222 COVID-19 vaccine. CDR3s include the opening cysteine and the closing phenylalanine or tryptophan. Each record gives: clone size, D gene, J gene, V gene, CDR3 protein, CDR3 DNA. A D gene is named only where the DNA matches it firmly. Clone sizes are given selectively: once, few, many, or a class where the clone is expanded.

clone size: .
D gene: TRBD1
J gene: TRBJ1-2
V gene: TRBV30
CDR3 protein: CAWSRGHDYGYTF
CDR3 DNA: TGTGCCTGGAGTAGGGGGCATGACTATGGCTACACCTTC

clone size: once
D gene: .
J gene: TRBJ2-7
V gene: TRBV5-1
CDR3 protein: CASSLESSSYEQYF
CDR3 DNA: TGCGCCAGCAGCTTGGAGTCCAGCTCCTACGAGCAGTACTTC

clone size: .
D gene: .
J gene: TRBJ2-3
V gene: TRBV30
CDR3 protein: CAWDGPTDTQYF
CDR3 DNA: TGTGCCTGGGATGGCCCCACAGATACGCAGTATTTT

clone size: .
D gene: TRBD1
J gene: TRBJ2-3
V gene: TRBV5-1
CDR3 protein: CASSWDRGDTQYF
CDR3 DNA: TGCGCCAGCAGCTGGGACAGGGGGGATACGCAGTATTTT

clone size: .
D gene: TRBD2
J gene: TRBJ2-1
V gene: TRBV3-1/TRBV3-2
CDR3 protein: CASSQDVWGGFGDEQFF
CDR3 DNA: TGTGCCAGCAGCCAAGACGTCTGGGGGGGTTTTGGAGATGAGCAGTTCTTC

clone size: .
D gene: .
J gene: TRBJ1-6
V gene: TRBV10-3
CDR3 protein: CAISESGQALHF
CDR3 DNA: TGTGCCATCAGTGAGTCGGGGCAAGCCCTCCACTTT

clone size: .
D gene: TRBD1
J gene: TRBJ2-2
V gene: TRBV27
CDR3 protein: CASSLPGQGATGELFF
CDR3 DNA: TGTGCCAGCAGTCTCCCGGGACAGGGGGCTACCGGGGAGCTGTTTTTT

clone size: .
D gene: .
J gene: TRBJ1-1
V gene: TRBV5-6
CDR3 protein: CASSIGGLVTEAFF
CDR3 DNA: TGTGCCAGCAGCATTGGGGGGCTGGTCACTGAAGCTTTCTTT

clone size: .
D gene: .
J gene: TRBJ1-2
V gene: TRBV3-1/TRBV3-2
CDR3 protein: CASSQDTAGGRGYTF
CDR3 DNA: TGTGCCAGCAGCCAAGATACGGCGGGGGGGCGAGGCTACACCTTC

clone size: .
D gene: .
J gene: TRBJ1-4
V gene: TRBV7-3
CDR3 protein: CASSATGTQGEKLFF
CDR3 DNA: TGTGCCAGCAGCGCAACCGGGACCCAGGGGGAAAAACTGTTTTTT

clone size: .
D gene: TRBD1
J gene: TRBJ1-5
V gene: TRBV19
CDR3 protein: CASSQRQGGQPQHF
CDR3 DNA: TGTGCCAGTAGCCAGCGACAGGGTGGCCAGCCCCAGCATTTT